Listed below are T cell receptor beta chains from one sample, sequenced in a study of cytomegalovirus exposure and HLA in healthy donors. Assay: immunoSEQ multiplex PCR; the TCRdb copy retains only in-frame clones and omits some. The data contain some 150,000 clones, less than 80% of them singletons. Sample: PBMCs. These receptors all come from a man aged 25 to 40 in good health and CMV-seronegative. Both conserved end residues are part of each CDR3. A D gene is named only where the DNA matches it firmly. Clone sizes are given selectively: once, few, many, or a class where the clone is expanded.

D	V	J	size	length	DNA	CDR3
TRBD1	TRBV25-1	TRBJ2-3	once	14	TGTGCCAGCAGGGGGACAGGGGCAACAGATACGCAGTATTTT	CASRGTGATDTQYF
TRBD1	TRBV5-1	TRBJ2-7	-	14	TGCGCCAGCAGCTTGCCAGGGGGCTTCAACGAGCAGTACTTC	CASSLPGGFNEQYF
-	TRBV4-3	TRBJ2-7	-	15	TGCGCCAGCAGCCAAGCTTGGGCGGACACCTACGAGCAGCACTTC	CASSQAWADTYEQHF
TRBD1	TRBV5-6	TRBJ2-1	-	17	TGTGCCAGCAGCATCGACAGGGGATCGAATCTCCCGAATGAGCAGTTCTTC	CASSIDRGSNLPNEQFF
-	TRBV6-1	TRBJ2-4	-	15	TGTGCCAGCAGTGTAACCCAGGGTCCGAAAAACATTCAGTACTTC	CASSVTQGPKNIQYF
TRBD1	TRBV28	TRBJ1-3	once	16	TGTGCCAGCACCGATCAAGTGGCAGGGGGTGGAAACACCATATATTTT	CASTDQVAGGGNTIYF
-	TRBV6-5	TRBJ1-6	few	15	TGTGCCAGCAGTCCCGGACAGTGGAATAATTCACCCCTCAACTTT	CASSPGQWNNSPLNF
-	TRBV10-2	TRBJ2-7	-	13	TGCGCCAGCAGTGAGGCCACCTACTACGAGCAGTACTTC	CASSEATYYEQYF
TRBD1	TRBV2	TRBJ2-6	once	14	TGTGCCCCTTCCCAGGGGGCCCTTTCCAACGTCCTGACTTTC	CAPSQGALSNVLTF
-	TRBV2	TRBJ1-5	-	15	TGTGCCAGCAGTGAGCCAGGGGCGCGGAATCAGCCCCAGCATTTT	CASSEPGARNQPQHF
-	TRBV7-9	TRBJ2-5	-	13	TGTGCCAGCAGCTTAGTAGAGGCGGAGACCCAGTACTTC	CASSLVEAETQYF
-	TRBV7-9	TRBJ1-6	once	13	TGTGCCAGCAGCCGGACAGATAATTCACCCCTCAACTTT	CASSRTDNSPLNF
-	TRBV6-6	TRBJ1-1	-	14	TGTGCCAGCAGTAAGGGGGGGCTGGGCACTGAAGCTTTCTTT	CASSKGGLGTEAFF
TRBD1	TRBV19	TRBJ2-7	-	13	TGTGCCAGTAGTCTCGGGACAGAGTACGAGCAGTACTTC	CASSLGTEYEQYF
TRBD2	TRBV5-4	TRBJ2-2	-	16	TGTGCCAGCAGCGACCTGACTAGCGGGGTTACCGGGGAGCTGTTTTTT	CASSDLTSGVTGELFF
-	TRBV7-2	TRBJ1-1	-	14	TGTGCCAGCAGCCCCGGACAGCTGAACACTGAAGCTTTCTTT	CASSPGQLNTEAFF
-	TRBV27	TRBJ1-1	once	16	TGTGCCAGCAGCCTAACAGGTGGTGGCATGAACACTGAAGCTTTCTTT	CASSLTGGGMNTEAFF
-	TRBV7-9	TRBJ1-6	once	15	TGTGCCAGCAGCTCAGCCGGGGGGGCGGAATCACCCCTCCACTTT	CASSSAGGAESPLHF
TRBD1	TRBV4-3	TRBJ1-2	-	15	TGCGCCAGCAGCCCTGCTCCGGGACAGGGATGCGGCTACACCTTC	CASSPAPGQGCGYTF
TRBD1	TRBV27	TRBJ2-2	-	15	TGTGCCAGCAGTACTCCCGGGACAGGGTCCGGGGAGCTGTTTTTT	CASSTPGTGSGELFF
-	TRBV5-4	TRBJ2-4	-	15	TGTGCCAGCAGCTTGGTTGGAGGGGTGGGAAACATTCAGTACTTC	CASSLVGGVGNIQYF
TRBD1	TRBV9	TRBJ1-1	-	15	TGTGCCAGCAGCTCGGGACAGGGAAGAGGCACTGAAGCTTTCTTT	CASSSGQGRGTEAFF
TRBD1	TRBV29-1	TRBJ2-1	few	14	TGCAGCGTCCAGGACAGGGGGCTTAGCGATGAGCAGTTCTTC	CSVQDRGLSDEQFF
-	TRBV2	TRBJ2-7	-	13	TGTGCCAGCACGGGATCACCACCTTACGAGCAGTACTTC	CASTGSPPYEQYF
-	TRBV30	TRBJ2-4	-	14	TGTGCCTGGAGCGCCGGGACTTTAAAAAACATTCAGTACTTC	CAWSAGTLKNIQYF
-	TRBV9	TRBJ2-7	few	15	TGTGCCAGCAGCGTAGGGTGGGAGAGCTCCTACGAGCAGTACTTC	CASSVGWESSYEQYF
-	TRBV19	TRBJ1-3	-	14	TGTGCCAGTAGTATGGAGCCCTCTGGAAACACCATATATTTT	CASSMEPSGNTIYF
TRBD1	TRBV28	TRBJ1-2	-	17	TGTGCCAGCAGTTTTGGACAGGGGAGGATATCTGTCTATGGCTACACCTTC	CASSFGQGRISVYGYTF
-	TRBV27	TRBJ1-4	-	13	TGTGCCAGCAGCCCCAGGACTGGAGAAAAACTGTTTTTT	CASSPRTGEKLFF
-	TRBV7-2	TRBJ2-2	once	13	TGTGCCAGCAGCTTAACTTACACCGGGGAGCTGTTTTTT	CASSLTYTGELFF
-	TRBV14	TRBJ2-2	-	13	TGTGCCAGCAGTCAGAGGATTACCGGGGAGCTGTTTTTT	CASSQRITGELFF
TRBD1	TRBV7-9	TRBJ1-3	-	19	TGTGCCAGCAGCTTCCCAATCCTACAGGGGTCCAGCTCTGGAAACACCATATATTTT	CASSFPILQGSSSGNTIYF
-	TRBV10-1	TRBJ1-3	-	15	TGCGCCAGCATCCCTGACGGACACTCTGGAAACACCATATATTTT	CASIPDGHSGNTIYF
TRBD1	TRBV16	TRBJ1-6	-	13	TGTGCCAGCAGAGACAGGGGGGATTCACCCCTCCACTTT	CASRDRGDSPLHF
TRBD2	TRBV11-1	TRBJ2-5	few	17	TGTGCCAGCAGCTTAGGAAAGGGACTAGCGGTACAAGAGACCCAGTACTTC	CASSLGKGLAVQETQYF
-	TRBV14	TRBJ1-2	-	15	TGTGCCAGCAGCCAAGATGGGACACATAACTATGGCTACACCTTC	CASSQDGTHNYGYTF
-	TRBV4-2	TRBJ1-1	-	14	TGTGCCAGCAGCCCCCGAGAAATGAACACTGAAGCTTTCTTT	CASSPREMNTEAFF
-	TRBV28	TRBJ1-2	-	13	TGTGCCAGCAGTTACCCAGGGAGGGATGGCTACACCTTC	CASSYPGRDGYTF
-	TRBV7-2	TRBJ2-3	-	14	TGTGTCAGCAGCGGCCCCGGGGGCACAGATACGCAGTATTTT	CVSSGPGGTDTQYF
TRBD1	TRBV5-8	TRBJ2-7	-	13	TGTGCCAGCAGCTTCGGACAGGTCTACGAGCAGTACTTC	CASSFGQVYEQYF
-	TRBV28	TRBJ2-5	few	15	TGTGCCAGCAGTTCCAGGGGGGTTGAACAAGAGACCCAGTACTTC	CASSSRGVEQETQYF
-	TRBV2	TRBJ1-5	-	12	TGTGCCAGCAGTAAGAGAAATCAGCCCCAGCATTTT	CASSKRNQPQHF
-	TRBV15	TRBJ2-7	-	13	TGTGCCACCAGCAGAGATAATCGGTACGAGCAGTACTTC	CATSRDNRYEQYF
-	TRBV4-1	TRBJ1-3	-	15	TGCGCCAGCAGCCAAGAACATTACTCTGGAAACACCATATATTTT	CASSQEHYSGNTIYF
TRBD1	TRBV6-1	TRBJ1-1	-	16	TGTGCCAGCAGTGAAGGGTTGGCGGGACAGGGAATTCTAGCTTTCTTT	CASSEGLAGQGILAFF
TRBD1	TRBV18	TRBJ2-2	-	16	TGTGCCAGCTCACCGTCGCGACAGGGGGCGACCGGGGAGCTGTTTTTT	CASSPSRQGATGELFF
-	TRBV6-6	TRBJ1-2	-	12	TGTGCCAGCAGTTACTCGGGGCATGGCTACACCTTC	CASSYSGHGYTF
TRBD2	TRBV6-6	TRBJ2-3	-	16	TGTGCCAGCAGGCGCGGACTAGCGGGGGTCACAGATACGCAGTATTTT	CASRRGLAGVTDTQYF
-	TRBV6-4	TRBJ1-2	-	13	TGTGCCAGCAGTGCAGGGGTTGACTATGGCTACCCCTTC	CASSAGVDYGYPF
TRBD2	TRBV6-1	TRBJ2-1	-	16	TGTGCCAGCAGTGAAGGGGGGACTAGCGGTTACAATGAGCAGTTCTTC	CASSEGGTSGYNEQFF
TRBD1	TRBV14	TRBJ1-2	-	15	TGTGCCAGCAGCCCCAGGACAGGGAAATTCTATGGCTACACCTTC	CASSPRTGKFYGYTF
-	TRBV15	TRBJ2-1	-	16	TGTGCCACCAGCAGAGAAAGCGGGCCAACCTACAATGAGCAGTTCTTC	CATSRESGPTYNEQFF
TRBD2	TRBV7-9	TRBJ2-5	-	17	TGTGCCAGCAGCCTACCCCAAGCGGGGGTGATCCAAGAGACCCAGTACTTC	CASSLPQAGVIQETQYF
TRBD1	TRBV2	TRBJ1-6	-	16	TGTGCCAGCAGTGAAAAGGGACAGGATGAGAATTCACCCCTCCACTTT	CASSEKGQDENSPLHF
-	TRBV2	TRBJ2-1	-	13	TGTGCCAGCAGTGAAGACGAGCCCAATGAGCAGTTCTTC	CASSEDEPNEQFF
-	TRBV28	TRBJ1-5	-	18	TGTGCCAGCAGTTTAGAAAGCCGCTATCCAGGGGGCAATCAGCCCCAGCATTTT	CASSLESRYPGGNQPQHF
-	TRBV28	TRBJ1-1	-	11	TGTGCCAGCAGTTTACAGGGTGAAGCTTTCTTT	CASSLQGEAFF
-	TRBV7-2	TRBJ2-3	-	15	TGTGCCAGCAGACTAGAGGGATTTAGCACAGATACGCAGTATTTT	CASRLEGFSTDTQYF
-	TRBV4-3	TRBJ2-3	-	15	TGCGCCAGCAGCCAAGGGACAACTAGCACAGATACGCAGTATTTT	CASSQGTTSTDTQYF